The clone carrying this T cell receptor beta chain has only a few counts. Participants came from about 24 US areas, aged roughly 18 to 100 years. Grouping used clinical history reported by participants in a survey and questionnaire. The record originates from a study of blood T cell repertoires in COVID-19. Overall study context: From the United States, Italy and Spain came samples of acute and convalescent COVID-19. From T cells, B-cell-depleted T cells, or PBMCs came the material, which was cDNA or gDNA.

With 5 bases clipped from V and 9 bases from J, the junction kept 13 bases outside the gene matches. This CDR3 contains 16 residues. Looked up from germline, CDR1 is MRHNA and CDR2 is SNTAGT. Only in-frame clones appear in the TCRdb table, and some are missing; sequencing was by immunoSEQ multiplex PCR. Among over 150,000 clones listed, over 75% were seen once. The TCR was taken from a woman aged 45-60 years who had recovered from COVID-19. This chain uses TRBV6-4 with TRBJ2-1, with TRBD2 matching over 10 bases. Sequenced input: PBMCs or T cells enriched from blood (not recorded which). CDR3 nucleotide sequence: TGTGCCAGCAGTCCAGATGCTAGCGGGAGTTTAAGTGAGCAGTTCTTC. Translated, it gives CASSPDASGSLSEQFF.